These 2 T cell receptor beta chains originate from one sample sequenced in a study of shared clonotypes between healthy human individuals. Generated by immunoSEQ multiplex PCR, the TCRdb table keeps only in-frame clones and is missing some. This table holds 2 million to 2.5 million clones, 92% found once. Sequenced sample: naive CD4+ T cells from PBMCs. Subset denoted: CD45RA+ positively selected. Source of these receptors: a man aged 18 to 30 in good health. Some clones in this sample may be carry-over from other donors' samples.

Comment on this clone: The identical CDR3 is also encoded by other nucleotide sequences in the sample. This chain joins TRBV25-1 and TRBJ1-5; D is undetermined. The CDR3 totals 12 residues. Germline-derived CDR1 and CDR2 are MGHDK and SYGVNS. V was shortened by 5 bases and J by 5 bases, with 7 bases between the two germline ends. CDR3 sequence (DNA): TGTGCCAGCAGTTGGGGTGATCAGCCCCAGCATTTT. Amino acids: CASSWGDQPQHF. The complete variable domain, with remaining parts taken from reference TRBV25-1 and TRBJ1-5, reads EADIYQTPRYLVIGTGKKITLECSQTMGHDKMYWYQQDPGMELHLIHYSYGVNSTEKGDLSSESTVSRIRTEHFPLTLESARPSHTSQYLCASSWGDQPQHFGDGTRLSIL.

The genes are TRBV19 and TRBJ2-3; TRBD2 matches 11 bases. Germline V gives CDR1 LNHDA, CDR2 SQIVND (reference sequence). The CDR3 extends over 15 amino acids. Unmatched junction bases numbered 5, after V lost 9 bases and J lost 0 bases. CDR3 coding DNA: TGTGCCAGCGCAACTAGCGGGGGTAGCACAGATACGCAGTATTTT. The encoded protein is CASATSGGSTDTQYF.